The next 31 T cell receptor beta chains were all read from a single sample in a study of shared clonotypes between healthy human individuals (dated by TCRdb to about 2020). For the CD8 naive samples, CD45RO-negative cells were positively selected for CCR7, yielding a CD45RA+CCR7+ population from which TemRA cells were excluded. Library prep was done by the immunoSEQ multiplex PCR assay. Here the immuneACCESS table is served through TCRdb, limited to in-frame sequences with V and J called. Missing clones are a known gap in these copies; in checked studies unresolved V genes cover under half, and the rest lacks a known reason. In this sample the table shows about 2.2 million clones, 85% to 95% of which occur a single time. The ten biggest clones cover under 2% of the sample. Sequenced material: naive CD8+ T cells from PBMCs. This sample's cell subset or site label indicates: CD45RA+CCR7+. The origin of the receptors is a young man in good health. Some clones in this sample may be carry-over from other donors' samples.

The rearrangement joins TRBV7-9 to TRBJ2-1; D not certain. The CDR3 length is 14 residues. The V end lost 5 bases, the J end lost 6 bases, and 14 bases lay between the germline ends. From germline, CDR1 is SEHNR and CDR2 FQNEAQ (reference sequence). The CDR3 region has the DNA TGTGCCAGCAGCATCCCGCGTACTTCCAATGAGCAGTTCTTC. It specifies CASSIPRTSNEQFF.

J is TRBJ2-1 and V is TRBV5-1; 11 bases are shared with TRBD2. CDR1 is SGHRS, CDR2 YFSETQ, per germline. The V gene end was trimmed by 4 bases and the J gene end by 4 bases; junction bases not matched to a gene: 16. There are 19 residues in the CDR3. The CDR3 spells CASSGARVRASGGYNEQFF. The DNA of the CDR3 is TGCGCCAGCAGCGGGGCCCGTGTGCGGGCTAGCGGGGGGTACAATGAGCAGTTCTTC.

The genes are TRBV15 and TRBJ1-5; the D is unclear. The CDR3 spans 12 residues. Germline loops: CDR1 LNHNV, CDR2 YYDKDF (reference sequence). Trimming cost V 11 bases and J 9 bases, with 17 bases left between them. In DNA, the CDR3 is TGTGCCGCAGGAGGGCCTGAGGGGCCCCAGCATTTT. Protein sequence: CAAGGPEGPQHF.

This clone occurred once. The chain is built from TRBV5-4 and TRBJ1-2; 7 nucleotides agree with TRBD1. Trimming took 2 bases from V and 3 from J; bases not matched to a gene: 10. In germline, CDR1 is SGHNT, CDR2 YYREEE (reference sequence). The CDR3 contains 16 residues. The CDR3 here is CASSLRGQSPYYGYTF. The CDR3 DNA sequence: TGTGCCAGCAGCTTAAGGGGGCAGAGCCCATACTATGGCTACACCTTC. The variable domain in full, with the rest retrieved from reference TRBV5-4 and TRBJ1-2, is ETGVTQSPTHLIKTRGQQVTLRCSSQSGHNTVSWYQQALGQGPQFIFQYYREEENGRGNFPPRFSGLQFPNYSSELNVNALELDDSALYLCASSLRGQSPYYGYTFGSGTRLTVV.

The CDR3 bases are TGTGCCAGCAGCTCGACCAGGGAGAACACTGAAGCTTTCTTT. Its protein product is CASSSTRENTEAFF. The gene calls are TRBV28 and TRBJ1-1; D possibly corresponds to TRBD1 (5 bases). Looked up from germline, CDR1 is MDHEN and CDR2 is SYDVKM. The V end was cut by 6 bases, the J end by 1 base, with 12 bases between. This CDR3 spans 14 amino acids.

The chain combines TRBV11-1 with TRBJ2-2; 16 bases align to TRBD2. Trimming cost V 5 bases and J 4 bases; bases outside gene matches: 10. The CDR3 is 19 residues long. The germline V gene has CDR1 SGHAT and CDR2 FQDESV (reference sequence). The chain's CDR3 is CASSPGTSGRAVGTGELFF. CDR3 bases: TGTGCCAGCAGCCCAGGGACTAGCGGGAGGGCCGTAGGCACCGGGGAGCTGTTTTTT.

The chain uses TRBV28 and TRBJ1-5; 7 bases align to TRBD1. Germline CDR1 and CDR2: MDHEN and SYDVKM. Trimming at V came to 3 bases and at J to 4 bases, leaving 6 bases not matched to a gene. This CDR3 is built from 15 residues. CDR3 region: CASSFLDRPNQPQHF. CDR3 DNA sequence: TGTGCCAGCAGTTTCTTGGACAGGCCGAATCAGCCCCAGCATTTT.

CDR3 bases: TGTGCCAGCAGTTTATTGATTGGCCCAGAGACCCAGTACTTC. Translated: CASSLLIGPETQYF. The J gene is TRBJ2-5, the V gene TRBV28; the D is unclear. Germline V gives CDR1 MDHEN, CDR2 SYDVKM. The CDR3 has 14 residues. The V gene lost 1 base and the J gene lost 4 bases, with 10 bases spanning the gap.

The chain carries TRBV19 and TRBJ2-1; D may correspond to TRBD1 or TRBD2 (7 bases each). In germline, CDR1 is LNHDA, CDR2 SQIVND (reference sequence). The CDR3 contains 15 residues. Trimming shortened V by 7 bases and J by 2 bases, and 15 bases separated the two germline ends. The DNA of the CDR3 is TGTGCCAGTAAAGTCGGGGGGACAGCCTACAATGAGCAGTTCTTC. Protein product: CASKVGGTAYNEQFF.

J is TRBJ2-1 and V is TRBV18; tentative D call: TRBD1 (5 bases). Germline values: CDR1 KGHSH, CDR2 LQKENI. This CDR3 region has 15 residues. The V and J ends lost 0 bases and 5 bases respectively, with 11 bases between them. CDR3 protein: CASSPPTALHNEQFF. In DNA, the CDR3 is TGTGCCAGCTCACCACCGACAGCCCTACACAATGAGCAGTTCTTC.

The chain carries TRBV5-8 and TRBJ2-2; a possible D gene is TRBD1 (6 bases). This CDR3 region has 12 residues. Germline values: CDR1 SGHTS, CDR2 YDEGEE. Trimming shortened V by 4 bases and J by 6 bases, and 7 bases separated the two germline ends. CDR3 nucleotides: TGTGCCAGCAGCGCAGGGGCCGGGGAGCTGTTTTTT. Its protein product is CASSAGAGELFF.

The chain employs TRBV11-2 and TRBJ2-7, with a weak D call TRBD1 (5 bases). Germline loops: CDR1 SGHAT, CDR2 FQNNGV. The CDR3 is made up of 14 amino acids. V was pared by 0 bases and J by 3 bases, with 9 bases between. CDR3 coding DNA: TGTGCCAGCAGCTTAGATCGGCAGGGCTACGAGCAGTACTTC. This codes for CASSLDRQGYEQYF.

The chain recombines TRBV10-3 with TRBJ2-2; 8 bases align to TRBD2. With V trimmed by 3 bases and J by 6 bases, 3 bases remained unmatched. The V gene's germline CDR1 is ENHRY and CDR2 SYGVKD. The CDR3 has 14 amino acids. This CDR3 is CAISDVLAAGELFF. CDR3 sequence (DNA): TGTGCCATCAGTGACGTACTAGCGGCCGGGGAGCTGTTTTTT.

The genes are TRBV9 and TRBJ2-7; 7 bases fit TRBD1. J gave up 5 bases and V 4 bases, and 12 bases lay outside the gene matches. The CDR3 spans 15 residues. CDR1 and CDR2 from the germline V gene are SGDLS and YYNGEE. The CDR3 bases are TGTGCCAGCAGCCCGCGACAGGGTACTTTTGACGAGCAGTACTTC. As protein: CASSPRQGTFDEQYF. The whole variable domain, filled in from reference TRBV9 and TRBJ2-7, reads DSGVTQTPKHLITATGQRVTLRCSPRSGDLSVYWYQQSLDQGLQFLIQYYNGEERAKGNILERFSAQQFPDLHSELNLSSLELGDSALYFCASSPRQGTFDEQYFGPGTRLTVT.

The gene calls are TRBV2 and TRBJ2-7; 10 positions agree with TRBD2. Germline loops: CDR1 SNHLY, CDR2 FYNNEI. The CDR3 runs 14 residues. V shed 6 bases, J shed 4 bases, and the junction held 6 bases outside the gene matches. The CDR3, as DNA: TGTGCCAGCAGGGGAGCGGGAGGGTCTTACGAGCAGTACTTC. This gives the protein CASRGAGGSYEQYF. The full variable domain, completed using reference TRBV2 and TRBJ2-7, is EPEVTQTPSHQVTQMGQEVILRCVPISNHLYFYWYRQILGQKVEFLVSFYNNEISEKSEIFDDQFSVERPDGSNFTLKIRSTKLEDSAMYFCASRGAGGSYEQYFGPGTRLTVT.

The chain recombines TRBV27 with TRBJ1-4; the match to TRBD1 covers 7 bases. The CDR3 contains 15 residues. Unmatched junction bases numbered 11, after V lost 6 bases and J lost 7 bases. Germline CDR1 and CDR2: MNHEY and SMNVEV (reference sequence). The CDR3 loop is CASSLDGPGGEKLFF. Written as DNA, the CDR3 is TGTGCCAGCAGCCTCGACGGGCCAGGGGGTGAAAAACTGTTTTTT.

The chain couples TRBV2 to TRBJ1-5; 9 bases agree with TRBD1. The CDR3 runs 16 residues. V lost 6 bases and J lost 0; bases outside the gene matches: 6. Germline-derived CDR1 and CDR2 are SNHLY and FYNNEI. The CDR3 DNA sequence: TGTGCCAGCAGCACACAGGGGGCCCGTAGCAATCAGCCCCAGCATTTT. Translated, it gives CASSTQGARSNQPQHF. The entire variable domain, with the rest obtained from reference TRBV2 and TRBJ1-5, is as follows: EPEVTQTPSHQVTQMGQEVILRCVPISNHLYFYWYRQILGQKVEFLVSFYNNEISEKSEIFDDQFSVERPDGSNFTLKIRSTKLEDSAMYFCASSTQGARSNQPQHFGDGTRLSIL.

The chain employs TRBV10-3 and TRBJ2-7; 10 bases match TRBD2. CDR3 length: 15 residues. In germline, CDR1 is ENHRY, CDR2 SYGVKD. The trim removed 2 bases at V and 4 bases at J, leaving 5 bases unmatched. CDR3 nucleotides: TGTGCCATCAGTGAGCTAGCGGGAGCTAATTACGAGCAGTACTTC. It yields the protein CAISELAGANYEQYF.

This clone came up a few times. This chain connects TRBV5-4 to TRBJ1-1; the D gene is possibly TRBD1 (6 bases). Between the trimmed V and J ends, which lost 4 bases and 4 bases, there was a span of 11 bases. The CDR3 is 13 residues long. The germline V gene has CDR1 SGHNT and CDR2 YYREEE (reference sequence). The CDR3 region has the DNA TGTGCCAGCAGCCCCCGGGGGCTCACTGAAGCTTTCTTT. It yields the protein CASSPRGLTEAFF.

J is TRBJ1-2 and V is TRBV29-1, with a possible D match to TRBD1 (6 bases). The germline V gene encodes CDR1 SQVTM and CDR2 ANQGSEA. The V end was cut by 5 bases, the J end by 8 bases, with 15 bases between. CDR3 length: 12 amino acids. The CDR3 here is CSVLSGVGGYTF. The CDR3 DNA follows: TGCAGCGTTCTTTCAGGGGTGGGAGGCTACACCTTC.

The J gene is TRBJ2-7, the V gene TRBV6-5; TRBD1 matches at 7 bases. The trim removed 5 bases at V and 0 bases at J, leaving 7 bases unmatched. The CDR3 covers 15 residues. Germline loops: CDR1 MNHEY, CDR2 SVGAGI. CDR3: CASSGYRGSSYEQYF. The CDR3 DNA sequence: TGTGCCAGCAGTGGATACAGGGGCAGCTCCTACGAGCAGTACTTC.

The rearrangement uses TRBV29-1 and TRBJ2-5, with D possibly TRBD1 on 6 matching bases. With the DNA end fitting TRBJ2-7 better, the J assignment may be wrong. Germline V gene lookup returns CDR1 SQVTM and CDR2 ANQGSEA. CDR3 size: 13 residues. CDR3: CSVDVLPGDEQYF. In DNA form, the CDR3 reads TGCAGCGTTGACGTATTGCCAGGGGACGAGCAGTACTTC.

The chain is built from TRBV5-4 and TRBJ2-3; D unresolved. Germline assignment: CDR1 SGHNT and CDR2 YYREEE (reference sequence). Deletions cut 4 bases from V and 0 bases from J, with 9 bases between. The CDR3 consists of 14 residues. DNA of the CDR3: TGTGCCAGCAGCCCGCCGGATAGCACAGATACGCAGTATTTT. Its translation: CASSPPDSTDTQYF.

This chain uses TRBV5-1 with TRBJ2-7; TRBD1 is a possible D gene (5 bases). The CDR3 is made up of 16 amino acids. Germline V gene lookup returns CDR1 SGHRS and CDR2 YFSETQ. Trimming cost V 0 bases and J 7 bases, with 20 bases left between them. In DNA, the CDR3 is TGCGCCAGCAGCTTGGCCTCCCAGACAGCGCCTAGAGAGCAGTACTTC. It codes for CASSLASQTAPREQYF.

This clone came up once. This chain uses TRBV6-6 with TRBJ2-7; D call uncertain. The germline gives CDR1 MNHNY, CDR2 SVGAGI (reference sequence). The CDR3 covers 12 residues. Trimming stripped 6 bases from V and 2 bases from J, with 8 bases between. For the CDR3, the DNA is TGTGCCAGCAGCGAGAACCCCTACGAGCAGTACTTC. Residues: CASSENPYEQYF.

With regard to this clone: Other nucleotide sequences from this sample produce the same CDR3. The CDR3 region is CASSLKGAAYEQYF. CDR3 DNA: TGTGCCAGCAGTTTAAAGGGGGCTGCCTACGAGCAGTACTTC. The chain carries TRBV27 and TRBJ2-7, with 7 bases aligning to TRBD1. This CDR3 has 14 residues. The V segment lost 2 bases and the J segment 2 bases; nucleotides outside the gene matches: 3. Germline CDR1 is MNHEY and CDR2 is SMNVEV (reference sequence).

Regarding this clone: The sample holds other DNA sequences that translate to the same CDR3. The chain has TRBV11-2 and TRBJ1-2, with 7 bases aligning to TRBD1. Per germline, CDR1 SGHAT and CDR2 FQNNGV. This CDR3 contains 15 residues. Losses at the gene ends were 0 bases for V and 5 bases for J; bases not matched to a gene: 6. CDR3 protein: CASSLDRDSRYGYTF. The CDR3 DNA reads as TGTGCCAGCAGCTTAGACCGGGACAGTCGATATGGCTACACCTTC.

This clone was recorded once. DNA of the CDR3: TGTGCCAGTAGTATAGTAAGGAACAATGAGCAGTTCTTC. The encoded protein is CASSIVRNNEQFF. The rearrangement links TRBV19 to TRBJ2-1; D is uncertain. Germline CDR1 is LNHDA and CDR2 is SQIVND (reference sequence). V gave up 1 base and J gave up 5 bases, with 6 bases separating them. The CDR3 covers 13 residues.

The J gene is TRBJ2-2, the V gene TRBV21-1. TRBV21-1 is a pseudogene locus. The CDR3 is 17 residues long. CDR3 protein: CASSPSCVVVGTGELFF. CDR3 sequence (DNA): TGTGCCAGCAGCCCTTCCTGTGTTGTCGTGGGTACCGGGGAGCTGTTTTTT.

The V call is TRBV30, the J call TRBJ2-3, with 9 bases lining up with TRBD2. The junction had 17 bases not matched to a gene; V was cut back by 5 bases and J by 8 bases. This CDR3 contains 16 residues. Looked up from germline, CDR1 is GTSNPN and CDR2 is SVGIG (reference sequence). CDR3 DNA sequence: TGTGCCTGGGGATACCGTGCGAGGCTAGCGGGACGTACGCAGTATTTT. Its protein product is CAWGYRARLAGRTQYF. Filled out from reference TRBV30 and TRBJ2-3, the complete variable domain reads SQTIHQWPATLVQPVGSPLSLECTVEGTSNPNLYWYRQAAGRGLQLLFYSVGIGQISSEVPQNLSASRPQDRQFILSSKKLLLSDSGFYLCAWGYRARLAGRTQYFGPGTRLTVL.

This clone was seen a single time. The chain joins TRBV28 to TRBJ1-1; D gene uncertain. The germline V gene encodes CDR1 MDHEN and CDR2 SYDVKM. Trimming removed 3 bases from V and 6 bases from J, with 20 bases in between. There are 16 residues in the CDR3. CDR3 nucleotide sequence: TGTGCCAGCAGTTTGCTCGACGATCCCCAAACGGCTGAAGCTTTCTTT. It encodes CASSLLDDPQTAEAFF.